The sequence of this TCR beta chain was determined in a study of OX40 agonist ivuxolimab in advanced cancers. In the study overall: The costimulatory receptor OX40 (CD134) was targeted by ivuxolimab, a fully human IgG2 agonistic monoclonal antibody. Intravenous ivuxolimab was administered to patients every 2 weeks at six dose levels: 0.01, 0.1, 0.3, 1.5, 3 and 10 mg/kg. Among the 50 to 55 dose-escalation patients, about 19 had hepatocellular carcinoma, around 15 melanoma, 9 renal cell carcinoma and 9 head and neck cancer. A male proportion of about 79% and a mean age of around 60 years, ranging from about 23 to 90, were recorded for the dose-escalation cohort. Prior anti-PD-1, anti-PD-L1 or anti-CTLA-4 therapy was permitted, and checkpoint inhibitors had been received by 30% to 40% of dose-escalation patients. Partial responses were achieved by three dose-escalation patients, of whom one had hepatocellular carcinoma and two had cutaneous melanoma. The point of sequencing TCRbeta in the periphery was to test whether ivuxolimab changed TCR sequence diversity and drove clonal T-cell expansion. The paper reports the monotherapy dose-escalation portion (N of about 47 patients) of the phase I ivuxolimab trial. Broad study findings and their caveats: On average, CD8+ T cells showed more expanded clones than CD4+ T cells after ivuxolimab. The antigen specificity of the peripheral T cells that underwent clonal expansion was not determined. Low levels of normalized T-cell clonal expansion were also seen in some patients who did not respond. At doses of 0.1 to 3.0 mg/kg, clonal expansion of both CD4+ and CD8+ T cells in blood was seen between baseline and week 6. Partial responders in the 0.1-3.0 mg/kg groups had among the lowest normalized peripheral clonal expansion, especially among CD8+ T cells.

CDR1 SEHNR and CDR2 FQNEAQ were looked up in the germline V gene (reference sequence). The CDR3 runs 14 residues from the cysteine to the phenylalanine. Only the CDR3 region is kept as DNA, spanning 42 bases read in frame from base 1. The V and J ends are trimmed by 2 bases and 0 bases, leaving 5 bases between them. Patients with a history of autoimmune disease or receiving systemic immunosuppression were excluded from the trial. Peripheral blood for TCR sequencing was drawn from every dose cohort at baseline, at cycle 4 day 1 and at cycle 7 day 1. The samples were drawn from a first-in-human, open-label, multicenter phase I dose-escalation trial of ivuxolimab. Adults with locally advanced or metastatic head and neck squamous cell, hepatocellular, melanoma or renal cell carcinoma were enrolled in the trial. Before TCR sequencing, CD4+ T cells and CD8+ T cells were sorted from peripheral blood as separate populations.

A few counts support this clone. Its antigen is currently not known. There are no base qualities to consult, and no much larger clone falls within one base. To sequence the TCRbeta CDR3 region, genomic DNA was isolated from the sorted cells. The immunoSEQ Assay was used to sequence the TCRbeta CDR3 regions. TCRdb mirrors the immuneACCESS table, restricted to in-frame sequences. Some clones are absent from its copies; in checked studies, under half trace to an unresolved V gene, and the reason for the others is unknown. The sample has about 50,000 clones on record, about nine tenths of them singletons. The ten largest account for 3% to 4.5% of the sample.

Specimen: CD4+ or CD8+ T cells sorted from blood, collected in a trial of the OX40 agonist ivuxolimab. The V and J genes are TRBV7-9 and TRBJ2-1; the D gene is unclear. This receptor was taken from an adult with an advanced solid tumor such as melanoma, head and neck, liver or kidney cancer. The nucleotide sequence is TGTGCCAGCAGCTTACTAAGCTCCTACAATGAGCAGTTCTTC. Its protein product is CASSLLSSYNEQFF.